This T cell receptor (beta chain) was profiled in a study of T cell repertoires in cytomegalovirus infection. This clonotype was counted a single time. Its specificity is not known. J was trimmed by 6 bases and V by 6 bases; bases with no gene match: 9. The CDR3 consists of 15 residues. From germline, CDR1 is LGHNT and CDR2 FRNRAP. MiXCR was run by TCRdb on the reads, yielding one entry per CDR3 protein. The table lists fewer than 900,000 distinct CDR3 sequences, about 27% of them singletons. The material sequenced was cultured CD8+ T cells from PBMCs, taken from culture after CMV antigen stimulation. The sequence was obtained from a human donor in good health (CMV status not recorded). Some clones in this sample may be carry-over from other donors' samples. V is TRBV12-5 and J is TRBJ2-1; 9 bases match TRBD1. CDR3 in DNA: TGTGCTAGTGGACGATGGACAGGGGAGGGCAATGAGCAGTTCTTC. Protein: CASGRWTGEGNEQFF.